These T cell receptor beta chains were read from a single sample in a study of blood T cell repertoires in COVID-19. Some clones are missing from TCRdb's copy, which holds only in-frame ones; the method was immunoSEQ multiplex PCR. The sample has a few hundred thousand clones, roughly 90% seen once. Material: PBMCs or T cells enriched from blood (not recorded which). The receptors stem from a woman in her twenties or thirties who had recovered from COVID-19. Both conserved end residues are trimmed from each CDR3.

v_gene	len	CDR3aa
TRBV7-2	13	ASSFNSGGVYEQY
TRBV5-8	12	ASTLQGSYTEAF
TRBV14	11	ASSPGQPLEAF
TRBV12-5	14	ASGLDPGTANYGYT
TRBV27	11	ASGRGILYEQY
TRBV21-1	15	ASSMLYSLEVSDGYT
TRBV28	11	ASTIGAGNTIY
TRBV5-1	12	ASSLGQGGYGYT
TRBV4-1	13	ASSYFFLGGGGYT
TRBV2	13	ASSGGMRANYGYT
TRBV7-3	14	ASSLEDWSSGNTIY
TRBV4-2	11	ASSQVHNQPQH
TRBV27	11	ASSLRGNQPQH
TRBV28	13	ASSTTGFSNQPQH
TRBV9	13	ASSVGDRNMDIQY
TRBV3-1/TRBV3-2	14	ASSQGAISSGNTIY
TRBV20-1	9	SASSRQKAF
TRBV7-2	12	ASTSTGGPRGYT
TRBV7-2	14	ASSSSGSSGANVLT
TRBV28	16	ASSPRVLAGATHYEQY
TRBV28	11	ASSLEVNQPQH
TRBV9	12	ASCREAGVSEQY
TRBV6-5	13	ASSHGAGYGNTIY
TRBV28	10	ASSFGSDTQY
TRBV19	13	ASSPFRDRRGKLF
TRBV28	12	ASSRDRGTDTQY
TRBV9	14	ASSVGQGPKGDEQF
TRBV6-5	12	ASRGRASIFEAF
TRBV4-1	12	ASSKGLAAYEQY
TRBV7-2	9	ASSSTYEQY
TRBV29-1	12	SVEIGAGGYGYT
TRBV11-2	14	ASSLGRGKRNQPQH
TRBV11-2	11	ASSLTGVYGYT
TRBV24-1	12	ATSDWDRDYGYT
TRBV9	14	ASSDPLRADQETQY
TRBV7-2	13	ASSLANPGQGGQY
TRBV11-3	12	ASSPNGQTGELF
TRBV7-9	12	ASSKIQGVRGYT
TRBV7-2	15	ASSSSVGGAPPSTIY
TRBV3-1/TRBV3-2	12	ASIQLGGDDEAF
TRBV28	13	ASNSPGQGRRGYT
TRBV30	11	AWAGQYNSPLH
TRBV14	14	ASSLQRTSSGNTIY
TRBV3-1/TRBV3-2	10	ASSLRAGESY
TRBV21-1	13	ASSIGNRGDYGYT
TRBV28	14	ASFVSDRGAGNTIY
TRBV10-3	13	AISVDRTYTGELF
TRBV18	12	ASSRDRESQPQH
TRBV6-5	13	ASSYRDRGDSPLH
TRBV28	11	ASRGQGVYEQY
TRBV5-1	13	ASSLGEGGNQPQH
TRBV12-3/TRBV12-4	10	ASSRQGSGYT
TRBV18	11	ASSDGGNTEAF
TRBV5-4	12	ASSFSAGGSEQY
TRBV6-1	14	ASSGMTGGRTGELF
TRBV5-1	17	ASSLSTSGRARGYNEQF
TRBV13	13	ASSLYSGRAEEQY
TRBV27	14	ASSLFSAGAGYEQY